These T cell receptor beta chains were read from a single sample in a study of patients and donors after allogeneic stem cell transplantation. Each CDR3 protein gets one entry after TCRdb re-called the RT-PCR reads with MiXCR. Here the sample spans roughly 200,000 distinct CDR3 sequences, roughly two fifths being singletons. The sample taken for sequencing was blood, either unsorted or a sorted T cell fraction (not recorded which). Every receptor here comes from a human donor who was either an allogeneic HSCT recipient or a stem cell or donor lymphocyte infusion donor (not recorded which). It is not recorded whose cells these are; they may come from a transplant donor. The CDR3 runs from the conserved cysteine through the conserved F or W. D genes are given only for firm matches.

d_call,v_call,cdr3_aa
NA,TRBV7-7,CASSPIRTEGYTF
NA,TRBV20-1,CSARVRVTGAYNEQFF
NA,TRBV4-1,CASSQGMDISGNTIYF
TRBD1,TRBV12-3/TRBV12-4,CASSRPTGEVGQPQHF
TRBD1,TRBV30,CAWSVETGNEKLFF
NA,TRBV19,CASKEGQGNSPLHF
NA,TRBV10-3,CAIKGSATNEKLFF
NA,TRBV12-3/TRBV12-4,CASSLPGLTDTEAFF
NA,TRBV29-1,CSVVGGNTEAFF
NA,TRBV12-3/TRBV12-4,CASSVRLHPWKETQYF
NA,TRBV6-1,CASKVGGRSSYEQYF
NA,TRBV12-3/TRBV12-4,CASSPTGMDEKLFF
NA,TRBV7-2,CASSLAHTAGNTIYF
NA,TRBV29-1,CSVDVAGRGSYNSPLHF
NA,TRBV12-3/TRBV12-4,CASSFGNKGFYNSPLHF
NA,TRBV5-1,CASSPGLGRGGNTIYF
TRBD1,TRBV4-2,CASSQEDRGGDGYTF
NA,TRBV7-9,CASSTGYTEAFF
NA,TRBV24-1,CATSDLRGYGYTF
NA,TRBV20-1,CSAMRGQETQYF
TRBD2,TRBV27,CASSLGRGANYEQYF
TRBD1,TRBV20-1,CSARTGDPTLHF
TRBD1,TRBV7-2,CASSAYRGRDTEAFF
TRBD1,TRBV7-2,CASSLVAGGETEAFF
TRBD1,TRBV5-1,CASSPDRVKETQYF
NA,TRBV14,CASSQEISQETQYF
NA,TRBV5-1,CASSLYGGRLNTEAFF
TRBD1,TRBV4-1,CASSLRTGDNSPLHF
TRBD1,TRBV15,CATSRSGTGNSPLHF
NA,TRBV4-1,CASSQVESRELRYEQYF
NA,TRBV29-1,CSVVLVNTEAFF
NA,TRBV6-5,CASSYLPGAYNEQFF
TRBD1,TRBV7-9,CASSDRGSNQPQHF
TRBD1,TRBV4-1,CASSQRQGVYTGELFF
NA,TRBV5-1,CASSLSGDSYNEQFF
NA,TRBV9,CASSSGGAHNSPLHF
NA,TRBV2,CASRERGDNTEAFF
NA,TRBV7-9,CASSELQGYNSPLHF
NA,TRBV20-1,CSASPGERGYTF
NA,TRBV5-8,CASSLAGYSGNTIYF
TRBD1,TRBV5-8,CASSSDRGRRNQPQHF
NA,TRBV6-5,CASSRRGRVLGDTEAFF
NA,TRBV27,CASSVTHSSSNTEAFF
NA,TRBV9,CASSVGLDSAEAFF
TRBD1,TRBV7-8,CASSLSGQGASTEAFF
NA,TRBV5-1,CASSLKDRARPDTQYF
NA,TRBV29-1,CSVVFTSYEQYF
NA,TRBV3-1,CASSQELGVGGYTF
NA,TRBV10-3,CAISAGAENTEAFF
TRBD1,TRBV5-5,CASSLVQGNSPLHF